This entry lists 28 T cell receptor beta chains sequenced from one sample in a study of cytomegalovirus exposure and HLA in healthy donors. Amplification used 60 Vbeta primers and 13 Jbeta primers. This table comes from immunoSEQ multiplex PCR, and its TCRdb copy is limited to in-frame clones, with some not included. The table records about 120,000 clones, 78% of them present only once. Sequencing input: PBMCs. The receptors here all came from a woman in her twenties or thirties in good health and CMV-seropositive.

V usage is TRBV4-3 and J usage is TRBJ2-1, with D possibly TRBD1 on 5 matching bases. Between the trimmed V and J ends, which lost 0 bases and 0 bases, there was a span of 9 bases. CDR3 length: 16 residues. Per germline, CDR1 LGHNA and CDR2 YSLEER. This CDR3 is CASSQDSRGSYNEQFF. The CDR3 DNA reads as TGCGCCAGCAGCCAAGACTCAAGGGGCTCCTACAATGAGCAGTTCTTC.

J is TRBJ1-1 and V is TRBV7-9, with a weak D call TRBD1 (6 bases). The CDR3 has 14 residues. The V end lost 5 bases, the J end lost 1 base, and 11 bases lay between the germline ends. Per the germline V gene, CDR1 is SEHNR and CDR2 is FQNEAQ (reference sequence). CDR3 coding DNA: TGTGCCAGCAGCACCGGACAGAAGAACACTGAAGCTTTCTTT. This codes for CASSTGQKNTEAFF.

The CDR3 loop reads CSVDSGGHGEQFF. CDR3 DNA sequence: TGCAGCGTAGATAGCGGGGGGCACGGTGAGCAGTTCTTC. This rearrangement joins TRBV29-1 to TRBJ2-1; 10 bases are shared with TRBD2. The V and J ends lost 6 bases and 9 bases, in that order; junction bases with no gene match: 8. Germline V lookup: CDR1 SQVTM, CDR2 ANQGSEA. CDR3 length: 13 residues.

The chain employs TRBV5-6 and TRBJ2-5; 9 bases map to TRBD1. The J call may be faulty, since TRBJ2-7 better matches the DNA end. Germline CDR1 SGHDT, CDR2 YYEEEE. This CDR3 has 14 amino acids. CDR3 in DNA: TGTGCCAGCAGCAGAGCGGGACAGGGATACGAGCAGTACTTC. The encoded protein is CASSRAGQGYEQYF.

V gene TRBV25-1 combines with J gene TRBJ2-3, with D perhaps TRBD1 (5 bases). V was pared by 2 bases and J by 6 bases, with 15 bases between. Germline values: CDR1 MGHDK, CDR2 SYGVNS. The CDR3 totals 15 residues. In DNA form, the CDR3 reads TGTGCCAGCAGTGAAAGGTGGGGCATTTCTGATACGCAGTATTTT. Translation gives CASSERWGISDTQYF.

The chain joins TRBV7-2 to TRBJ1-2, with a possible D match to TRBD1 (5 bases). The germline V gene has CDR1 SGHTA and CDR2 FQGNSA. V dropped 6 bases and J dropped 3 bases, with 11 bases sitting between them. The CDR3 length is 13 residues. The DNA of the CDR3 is TGTGCCAGCAGTCCCGGGGGGTACTATGGCTACACCTTC. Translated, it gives CASSPGGYYGYTF.

CDR3 in amino acids: CASSGGTDNQPQHF. The CDR3 region has the DNA TGTGCCAGTAGTGGCGGGACAGACAATCAGCCCCAGCATTTT. The chain recombines TRBV19 with TRBJ1-5, with 7 bases lining up with TRBD1. V was pared by 5 bases and J by 3 bases, with 4 bases of the junction left unmatched. Germline V CDR1 and CDR2: LNHDA, SQIVND (reference sequence). The CDR3 consists of 14 residues.

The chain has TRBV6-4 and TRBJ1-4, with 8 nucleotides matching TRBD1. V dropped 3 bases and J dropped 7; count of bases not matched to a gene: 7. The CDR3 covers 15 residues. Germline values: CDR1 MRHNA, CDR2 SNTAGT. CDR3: CASSDPDRGGEKLFF. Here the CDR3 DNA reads TGTGCCAGCAGTGATCCAGACAGGGGAGGTGAAAAACTGTTTTTT.

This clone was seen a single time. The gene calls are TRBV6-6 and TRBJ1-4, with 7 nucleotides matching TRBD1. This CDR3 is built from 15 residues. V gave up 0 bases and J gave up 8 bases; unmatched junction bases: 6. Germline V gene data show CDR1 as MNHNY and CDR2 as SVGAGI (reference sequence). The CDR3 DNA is TGTGCCAGCAGTTACTCCAGGGGGATGGGGGAAAAACTGTTTTTT. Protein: CASSYSRGMGEKLFF.

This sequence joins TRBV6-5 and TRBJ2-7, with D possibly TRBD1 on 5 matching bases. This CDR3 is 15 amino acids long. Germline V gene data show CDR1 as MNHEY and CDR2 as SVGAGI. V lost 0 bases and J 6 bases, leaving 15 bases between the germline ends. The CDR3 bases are TGTGCCAGCAGTTACTCTGGGGCCCTCTTGGGCGAGCAGTACTTC. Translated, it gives CASSYSGALLGEQYF.

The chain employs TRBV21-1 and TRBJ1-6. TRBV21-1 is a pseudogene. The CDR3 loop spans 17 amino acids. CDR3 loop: CASSPPLTSSYNSPLHF. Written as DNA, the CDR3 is TGTGCCAGCAGCCCCCCCTTAACTAGCTCCTATAATTCACCCCTCCACTTT.

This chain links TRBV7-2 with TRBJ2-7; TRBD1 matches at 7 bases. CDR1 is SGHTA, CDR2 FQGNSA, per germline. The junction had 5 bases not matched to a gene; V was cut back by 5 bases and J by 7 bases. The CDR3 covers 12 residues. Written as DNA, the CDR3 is TGTGCCAGCAGCCAGGACAGGATTGAGCAGTACTTC. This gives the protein CASSQDRIEQYF.

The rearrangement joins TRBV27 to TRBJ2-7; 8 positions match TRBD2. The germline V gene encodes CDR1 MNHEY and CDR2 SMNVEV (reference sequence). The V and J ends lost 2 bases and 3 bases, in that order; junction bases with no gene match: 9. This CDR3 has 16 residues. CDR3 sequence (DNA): TGTGCCAGCAGTTTACTGAGCGGGGGCCCACACTACGAGCAGTACTTC. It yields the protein CASSLLSGGPHYEQYF.

CDR3 DNA: TGCGCCAGCAGCTCCGGCCTGGGACTAGCGGGGGGAGAAACCTACGAGCAGTACTTC. This gives the protein CASSSGLGLAGGETYEQYF. The V gene is TRBV5-1, the J gene TRBJ2-7; 15 positions agree with TRBD2. Germline V gene sequence: CDR1 SGHRS, CDR2 YFSETQ. Unmatched junction bases numbered 12, after V lost 3 bases and J lost 2 bases. This CDR3 comprises 19 residues. Based on the CDR3 plus reference TRBV5-1 and TRBJ2-7, the full variable domain is KAGVTQTPRYLIKTRGQQVTLSCSPISGHRSVSWYQQTPGQGLQFLFEYFSETQRNKGNFPGRFSGRQFSNSRSEMNVSTLELGDSALYLCASSSGLGLAGGETYEQYFGPGTRLTVT.

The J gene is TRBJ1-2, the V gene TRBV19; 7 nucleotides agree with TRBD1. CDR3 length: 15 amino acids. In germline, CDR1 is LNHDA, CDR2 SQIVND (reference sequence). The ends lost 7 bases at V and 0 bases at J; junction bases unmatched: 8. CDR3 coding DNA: TGTGCCAGTAACCGATTGACAGGGACTAACTATGGCTACACCTTC. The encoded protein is CASNRLTGTNYGYTF.

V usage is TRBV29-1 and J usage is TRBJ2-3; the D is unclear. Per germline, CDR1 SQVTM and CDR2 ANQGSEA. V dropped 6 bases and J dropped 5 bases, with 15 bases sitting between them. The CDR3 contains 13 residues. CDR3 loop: CSVAVLGQDTQYF. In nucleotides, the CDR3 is TGCAGCGTCGCCGTTCTAGGCCAAGATACGCAGTATTTT.

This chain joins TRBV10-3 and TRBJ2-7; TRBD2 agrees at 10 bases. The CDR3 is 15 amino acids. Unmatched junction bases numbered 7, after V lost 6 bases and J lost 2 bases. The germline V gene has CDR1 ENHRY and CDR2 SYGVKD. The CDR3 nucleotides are TGTGCCATCAGGGCCGGACTAGCGGATACCTACGAGCAGTACTTC. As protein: CAIRAGLADTYEQYF.

This chain's CDR3 is CASSPILAGGLNEQFF. CDR3 nucleotides: TGTGCCAGCAGTCCCATCCTAGCGGGGGGGCTCAATGAGCAGTTCTTC. The chain uses TRBV28 and TRBJ2-1; TRBD2 agrees at 12 bases. Trimming took 5 bases from V and 6 from J; bases not matched to a gene: 8. Germline loops: CDR1 MDHEN, CDR2 SYDVKM. The CDR3 covers 16 residues.

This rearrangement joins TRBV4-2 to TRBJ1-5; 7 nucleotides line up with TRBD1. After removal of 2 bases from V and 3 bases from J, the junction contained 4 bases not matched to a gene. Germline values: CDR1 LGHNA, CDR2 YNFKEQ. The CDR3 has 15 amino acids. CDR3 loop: CASSQLGQLNQPQHF. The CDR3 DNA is TGTGCCAGCAGCCAACTGGGACAGCTCAATCAGCCCCAGCATTTT.

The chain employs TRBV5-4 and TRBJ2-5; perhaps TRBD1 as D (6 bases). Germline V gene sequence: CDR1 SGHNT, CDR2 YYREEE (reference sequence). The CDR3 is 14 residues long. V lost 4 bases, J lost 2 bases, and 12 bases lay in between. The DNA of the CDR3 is TGTGCCAGCAGCCAGGGACACTTTCAAGAGACCCAGTACTTC. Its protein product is CASSQGHFQETQYF.

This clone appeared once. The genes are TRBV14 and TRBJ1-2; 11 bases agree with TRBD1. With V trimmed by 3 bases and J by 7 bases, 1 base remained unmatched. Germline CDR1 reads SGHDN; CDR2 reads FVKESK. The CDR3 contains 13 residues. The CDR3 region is CASSQDRGPGYTF. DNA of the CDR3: TGTGCCAGCAGCCAGGACAGGGGGCCTGGCTACACCTTC.

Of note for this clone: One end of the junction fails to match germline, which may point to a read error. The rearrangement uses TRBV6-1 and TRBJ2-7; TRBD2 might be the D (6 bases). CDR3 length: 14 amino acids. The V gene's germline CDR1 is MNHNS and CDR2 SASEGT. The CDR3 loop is CASSEPRDSHEQYF. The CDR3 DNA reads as TGTGCCAGCAGTGAACCACGGGACTCCCACGAGCAGTACTTC.

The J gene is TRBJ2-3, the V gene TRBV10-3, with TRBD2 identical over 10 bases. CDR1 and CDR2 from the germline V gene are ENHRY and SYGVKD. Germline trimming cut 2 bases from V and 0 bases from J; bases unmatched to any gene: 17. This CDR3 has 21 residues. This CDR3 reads CAISEPVGAGGPESSTDTQYF. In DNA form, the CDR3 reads TGTGCCATCAGTGAGCCTGTAGGAGCGGGGGGGCCTGAATCTAGCACAGATACGCAGTATTTT.

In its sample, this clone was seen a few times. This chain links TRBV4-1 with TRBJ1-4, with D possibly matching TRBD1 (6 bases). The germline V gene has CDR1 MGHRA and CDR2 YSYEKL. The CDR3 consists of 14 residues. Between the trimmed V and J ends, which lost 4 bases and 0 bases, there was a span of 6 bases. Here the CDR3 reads CASSPGATNEKLFF. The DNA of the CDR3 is TGCGCCAGCAGCCCAGGGGCAACTAATGAAAAACTGTTTTTT.

The CDR3 protein is CASSLRREGSSYNSPLHF. The CDR3 nucleotides read TGCGCCAGCAGTCTCCGTCGGGAGGGGAGCTCCTATAATTCACCCCTCCACTTT. The chain combines TRBV5-1 with TRBJ1-6, with D possibly TRBD1 on 5 matching bases. Trimming cost V 5 bases and J 0 bases, with 18 bases left between them. Germline values: CDR1 SGHRS, CDR2 YFSETQ. The length of the CDR3 is 18 residues.

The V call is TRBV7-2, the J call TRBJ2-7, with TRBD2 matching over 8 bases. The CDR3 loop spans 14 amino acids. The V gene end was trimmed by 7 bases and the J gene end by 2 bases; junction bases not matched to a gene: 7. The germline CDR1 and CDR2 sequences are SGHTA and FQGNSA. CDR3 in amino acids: CASTHGGGTYEQYF. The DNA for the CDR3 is TGTGCCAGCACCCACGGGGGGGGAACCTACGAGCAGTACTTC.

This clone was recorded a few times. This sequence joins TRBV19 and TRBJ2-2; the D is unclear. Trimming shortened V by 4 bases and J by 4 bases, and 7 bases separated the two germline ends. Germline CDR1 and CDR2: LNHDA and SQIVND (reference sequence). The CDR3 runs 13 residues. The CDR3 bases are TGTGCCAGTAGTACACTCGGCACCGGGGAGCTGTTTTTT. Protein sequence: CASSTLGTGELFF.

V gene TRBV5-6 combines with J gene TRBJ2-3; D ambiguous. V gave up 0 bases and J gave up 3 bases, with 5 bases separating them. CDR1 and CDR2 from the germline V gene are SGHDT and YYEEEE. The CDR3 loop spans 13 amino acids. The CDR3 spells CASSLAGTDTQYF. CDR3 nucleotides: TGTGCCAGCAGCTTGGCAGGTACAGATACGCAGTATTTT.